The 10 T cell receptor beta chains reported below all come from one sample, sequenced in a study of blood T cell repertoires in COVID-19. The method was immunoSEQ multiplex PCR; TCRdb's version includes in-frame clones alone and lacks a portion of them. The repertoire includes approximately 180,000 clones, 70% to 90% of them detected once, and over 9.5% sits in the top ten. What was sequenced was peripheral blood. These receptors were taken from a human donor with active or convalescent COVID-19. The donor label of this sample is uncertain.

The chain is built from TRBV6-5 and TRBJ2-5, with 10 bases fitting TRBD1. This CDR3 comprises 15 residues. In germline, CDR1 is MNHEY, CDR2 SVGAGI. The junction had 2 bases not matched to a gene; V was cut back by 0 bases and J by 4 bases. DNA of the CDR3: TGTGCCAGCAGTTACTCGGGACAGGGGACAGAGACCCAGTACTTC. Translating gives CASSYSGQGTETQYF.

The CDR3 region is CATSEADSRSGNTIYF. In DNA, the CDR3 is TGTGCCACCAGTGAAGCTGACAGCCGCTCTGGAAACACCATATATTTT. V usage is TRBV24-1 and J usage is TRBJ1-3; TRBD1 might be the D (5 bases). There are 16 residues in the CDR3. V lost 4 bases and J lost 0, with 12 bases in between. Per germline, CDR1 KGHDR and CDR2 SFDVKD.

The rearrangement links TRBV13 to TRBJ2-5; D may be TRBD2 (5 bases). CDR3 length equals 13 residues. Trimming cost V 7 bases and J 3 bases, with 12 bases left between them. From germline, CDR1 is PRHDT and CDR2 FYEKMQ (reference sequence). The CDR3 DNA follows: TGTGCCAGCACCTCCCGGGGAAAAGAGACCCAGTACTTC. This gives the protein CASTSRGKETQYF.

The chain is built from TRBV9 and TRBJ2-5; perhaps TRBD1 as D (6 bases). The CDR3 has 13 amino acids. The ends were cut back, 3 bases at V and 0 bases at J, with 6 bases in the middle. CDR1 is SGDLS, CDR2 YYNGEE, per germline. The CDR3, as DNA: TGTGCCAGCAGCGAGGGGGACCAAGAGACCCAGTACTTC. Protein product: CASSEGDQETQYF.

The chain uses TRBV27 and TRBJ2-2; D gene ambiguous. Per the germline V gene, CDR1 is MNHEY and CDR2 is SMNVEV (reference sequence). The germline V and J ends were trimmed by 3 bases and 4 bases, with 6 bases remaining between them. The CDR3 is 13 amino acids. The CDR3 sequence: CASSFSGTGELFF. The CDR3 DNA is TGTGCCAGCAGTTTTTCGGGCACCGGGGAGCTGTTTTTT.

V and J are TRBV11-2 and TRBJ2-5; 8 nucleotides match TRBD2. The germline V gene has CDR1 SGHAT and CDR2 FQNNGV. V lost 5 bases to trimming and J lost 4 bases; unmatched junction nucleotides: 9. The CDR3 runs to 15 residues. The CDR3 reads CASSRLRGGLETQYF. The CDR3 DNA sequence: TGTGCCAGCAGCCGCCTTCGGGGGGGCTTAGAGACCCAGTACTTC.

V is TRBV24-1 and J is TRBJ2-2; 8 positions agree with TRBD1. This CDR3 has 19 amino acids. CDR1 is KGHDR and CDR2 is SFDVKD in the germline V gene. J was trimmed by 2 bases and V by 3 bases; bases with no gene match: 13. The chain's CDR3 is CATSDPSWTGRGNTGELFF. The CDR3 nucleotides are TGTGCCACCAGTGATCCCTCATGGACAGGGAGAGGTAACACCGGGGAGCTGTTTTTT.

The chain carries TRBV5-1 and TRBJ2-5; D uncertain. Trimming removed 0 bases at V and 1 base at J, with 13 bases between. CDR1 SGHRS and CDR2 YFSETQ come from the germline V gene. The CDR3 runs to 16 residues. CDR3 sequence reads: CASSLGQVLSQETQYF. The CDR3, as DNA: TGCGCCAGCAGCTTGGGGCAGGTCTTATCCCAAGAGACCCAGTACTTC.

The CDR3 DNA reads as TGTGCCAGCAGCTTAGTTGGACTAGGCCTGCCTGAGCAGTTCTTC. Translated: CASSLVGLGLPEQFF. The V and J genes are TRBV7-6 and TRBJ2-1; 7 bases fit TRBD2. V shed 1 base and J 9 bases; nucleotides not matched to a gene: 9. CDR1 SGHVS and CDR2 FNYEAQ come from the germline V gene. The CDR3 runs to 15 residues. The variable domain in full, with the rest retrieved from reference TRBV7-6 and TRBJ2-1, is GAGVSQSPRYKVTKRGQDVALRCDPISGHVSLYWYRQALGQGPEFLTYFNYEAQQDKSGLPNDRFSAERPEGSISTLTIQRTEQRDSAMYRCASSLVGLGLPEQFFGPGTRLTVL.

J is TRBJ1-5 and V is TRBV4-2; a weak D match, TRBD1 (5 bases). Trimming left V 0 bases short and J 9 bases short, with 15 bases between. CDR3 length: 15 amino acids. Looked up from germline, CDR1 is LGHNA and CDR2 is YNFKEQ. The CDR3 loop is CASSQDLGRVSPQHF. CDR3 bases: TGTGCCAGCAGCCAAGATCTCGGCAGGGTGTCGCCCCAGCATTTT.